This T cell receptor (beta chain) was identified in a study of T cells after yellow fever vaccination. Germline V gene lookup returns CDR1 MNHNY and CDR2 SVGAGI (reference sequence). The CDR3 has 12 amino acids. V gave up 8 bases and J gave up 6 bases, with 10 bases separating them. Researchers made TCR cDNA using 5'RACE template switching, and this step added a universal primer site and UMIs. TCRdb reprocessed the 5' RACE reads via MiXCR and lists one record per CDR3 protein. Among approximately 90,000 distinct CDR3 sequences listed, more than 10% were seen once. The material was CD8+ T cells not binding an NS4B(214-222) dextramer, sorted from PBMCs, obtained 21 days after the first yellow fever vaccination. The chain employs TRBV6-6 and TRBJ2-2; no firm D call. The receptor comes from a man between 18 and 35 years old who received the YFV17D yellow fever vaccine. The CDR3 region is CASGSPAGELFF. In nucleotides, the CDR3 is TGTGCCAGCGGATCCCCGGCCGGGGAGCTGTTTTTT.